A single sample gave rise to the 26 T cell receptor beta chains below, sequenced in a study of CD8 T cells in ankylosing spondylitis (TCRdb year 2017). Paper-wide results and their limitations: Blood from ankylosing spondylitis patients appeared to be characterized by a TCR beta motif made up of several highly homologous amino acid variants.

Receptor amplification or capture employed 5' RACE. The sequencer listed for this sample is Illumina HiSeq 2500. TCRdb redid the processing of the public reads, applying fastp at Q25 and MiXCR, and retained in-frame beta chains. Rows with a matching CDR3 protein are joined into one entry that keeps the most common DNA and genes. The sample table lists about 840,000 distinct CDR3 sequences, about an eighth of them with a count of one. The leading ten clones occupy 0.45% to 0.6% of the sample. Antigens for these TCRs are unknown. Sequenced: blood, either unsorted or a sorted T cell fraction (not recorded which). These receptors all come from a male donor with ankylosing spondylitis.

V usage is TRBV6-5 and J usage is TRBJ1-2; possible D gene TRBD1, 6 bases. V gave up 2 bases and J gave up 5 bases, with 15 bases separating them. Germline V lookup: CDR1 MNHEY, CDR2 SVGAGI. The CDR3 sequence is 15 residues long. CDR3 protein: CASSYGGGEAYGYTF. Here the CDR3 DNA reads TGTGCCAGCAGTTACGGGGGGGGCGAGGCTTATGGCTACACCTTC.

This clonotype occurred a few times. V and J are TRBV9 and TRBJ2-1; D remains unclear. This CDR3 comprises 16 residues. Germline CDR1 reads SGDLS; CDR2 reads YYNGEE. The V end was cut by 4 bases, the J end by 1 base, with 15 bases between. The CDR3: CASSKTGVMSYNEQFF. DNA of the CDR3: TGTGCCAGCAGCAAGACTGGAGTGATGTCCTACAATGAGCAGTTCTTC.

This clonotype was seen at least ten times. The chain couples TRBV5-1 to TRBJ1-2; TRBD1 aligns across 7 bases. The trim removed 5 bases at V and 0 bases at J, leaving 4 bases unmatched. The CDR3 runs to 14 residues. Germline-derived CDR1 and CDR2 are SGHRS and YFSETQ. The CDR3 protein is CASRGQATNYGYTF. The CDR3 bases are TGCGCCAGCAGAGGACAGGCGACTAACTATGGCTACACCTTC.

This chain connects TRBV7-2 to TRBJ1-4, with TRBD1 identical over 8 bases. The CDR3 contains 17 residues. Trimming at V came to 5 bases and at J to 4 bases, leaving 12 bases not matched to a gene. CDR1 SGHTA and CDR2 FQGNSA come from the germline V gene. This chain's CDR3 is CASSIQGGDRINEKLFF. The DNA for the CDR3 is TGTGCCAGCAGCATCCAGGGGGGGGACAGGATTAATGAAAAACTGTTTTTT.

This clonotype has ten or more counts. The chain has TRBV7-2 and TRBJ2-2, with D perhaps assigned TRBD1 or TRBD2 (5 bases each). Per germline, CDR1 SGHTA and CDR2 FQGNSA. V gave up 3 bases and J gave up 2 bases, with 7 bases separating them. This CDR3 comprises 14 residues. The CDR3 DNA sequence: TGTGCCAGCAGCTTGGGACGAAACACCGGGGAGCTGTTTTTT. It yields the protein CASSLGRNTGELFF.

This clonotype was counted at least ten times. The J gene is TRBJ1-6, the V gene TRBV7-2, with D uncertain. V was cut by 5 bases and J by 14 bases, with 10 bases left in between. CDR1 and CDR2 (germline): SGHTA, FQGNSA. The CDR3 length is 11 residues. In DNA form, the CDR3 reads TGTGCCAGCAGCCCGGGTGGGTCCCTCCACTTT. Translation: CASSPGGSLHF.

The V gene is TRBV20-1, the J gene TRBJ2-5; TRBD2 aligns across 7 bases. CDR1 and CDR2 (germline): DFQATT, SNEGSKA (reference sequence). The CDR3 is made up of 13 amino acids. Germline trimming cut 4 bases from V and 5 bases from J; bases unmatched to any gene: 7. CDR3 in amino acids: CSATSGWGETQYF. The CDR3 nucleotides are TGCAGTGCTACTAGCGGATGGGGGGAGACCCAGTACTTC.

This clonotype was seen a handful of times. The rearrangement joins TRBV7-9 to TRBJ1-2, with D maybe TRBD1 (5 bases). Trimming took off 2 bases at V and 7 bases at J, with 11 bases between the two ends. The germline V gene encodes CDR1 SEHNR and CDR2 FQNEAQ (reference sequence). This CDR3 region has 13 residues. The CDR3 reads CASSLPGVRGYTF. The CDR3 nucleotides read TGTGCCAGCAGCTTACCGGGGGTCCGTGGCTACACCTTC.

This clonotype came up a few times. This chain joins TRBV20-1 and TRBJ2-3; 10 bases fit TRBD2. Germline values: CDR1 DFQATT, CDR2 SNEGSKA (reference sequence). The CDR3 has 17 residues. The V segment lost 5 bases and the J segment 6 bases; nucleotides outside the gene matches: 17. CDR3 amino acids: CSAPPGGSGRARDTQYF. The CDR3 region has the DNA TGCAGTGCTCCCCCCGGAGGGAGCGGGAGGGCCCGGGATACGCAGTATTTT.

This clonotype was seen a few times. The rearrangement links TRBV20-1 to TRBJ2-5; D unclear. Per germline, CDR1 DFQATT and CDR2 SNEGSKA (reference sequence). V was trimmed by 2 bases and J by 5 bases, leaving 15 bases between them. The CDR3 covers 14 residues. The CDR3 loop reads CSARPGPVEETQYF. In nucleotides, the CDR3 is TGCAGTGCTAGACCCGGGCCAGTGGAGGAGACCCAGTACTTC.

The CDR3 region has the DNA TGTGCCAGCAGCCCACGGACAGGGGGCGTGGGGACTGAAGCTTTCTTT. Its translation is CASSPRTGGVGTEAFF. The chain employs TRBV7-8 and TRBJ1-1; 11 positions match TRBD1. The germline gives CDR1 SGHVS, CDR2 FQNEAQ. The junction had 10 bases not matched to a gene; V was cut back by 5 bases and J by 5 bases. The CDR3 consists of 16 residues. Full variable domain (missing parts from reference TRBV7-8 and TRBJ1-1): GAGVSQSPRYKVAKRGQDVALRCDPISGHVSLFWYQQALGQGPEFLTYFQNEAQLDKSGLPSDRFFAERPEGSVSTLKIQRTQQEDSAVYLCASSPRTGGVGTEAFFGQGTRLTVV.

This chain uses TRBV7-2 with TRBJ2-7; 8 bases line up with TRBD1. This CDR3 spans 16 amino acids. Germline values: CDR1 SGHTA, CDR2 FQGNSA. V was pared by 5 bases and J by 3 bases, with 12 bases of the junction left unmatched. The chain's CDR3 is CASSPLDRGRHYEQYF. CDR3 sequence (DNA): TGTGCCAGCAGCCCACTTGACAGGGGTAGGCACTACGAGCAGTACTTC.

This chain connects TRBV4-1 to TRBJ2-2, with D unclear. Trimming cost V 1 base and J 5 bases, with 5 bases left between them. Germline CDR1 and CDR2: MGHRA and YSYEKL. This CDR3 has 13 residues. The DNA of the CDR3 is TGCGCCAGCAGCCAAGGGCAGACCGGGGAGCTGTTTTTT. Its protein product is CASSQGQTGELFF.

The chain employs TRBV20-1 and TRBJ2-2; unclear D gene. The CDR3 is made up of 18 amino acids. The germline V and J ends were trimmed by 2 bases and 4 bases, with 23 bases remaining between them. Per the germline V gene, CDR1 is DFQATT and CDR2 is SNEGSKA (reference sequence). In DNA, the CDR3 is TGCAGTGCTAGACCCCCCCCGGGTAGGGCCTCGGCCACCGGGGAGCTGTTTTTT. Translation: CSARPPPGRASATGELFF.

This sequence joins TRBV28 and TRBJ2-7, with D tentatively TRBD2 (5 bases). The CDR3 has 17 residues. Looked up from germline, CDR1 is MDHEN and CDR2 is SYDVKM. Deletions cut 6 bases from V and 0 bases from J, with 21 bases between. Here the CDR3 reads CASSFNLGGLNSYEQYF. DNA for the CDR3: TGTGCCAGCAGCTTTAACCTGGGCGGACTGAACTCCTACGAGCAGTACTTC.

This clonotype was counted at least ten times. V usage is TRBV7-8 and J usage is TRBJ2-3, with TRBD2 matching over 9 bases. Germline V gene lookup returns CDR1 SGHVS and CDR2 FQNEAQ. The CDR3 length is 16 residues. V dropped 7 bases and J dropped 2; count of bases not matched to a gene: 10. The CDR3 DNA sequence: TGTGCCAGCACCCGGCGGCTAGCGGGACTCACAGATACGCAGTATTTT. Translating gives CASTRRLAGLTDTQYF.

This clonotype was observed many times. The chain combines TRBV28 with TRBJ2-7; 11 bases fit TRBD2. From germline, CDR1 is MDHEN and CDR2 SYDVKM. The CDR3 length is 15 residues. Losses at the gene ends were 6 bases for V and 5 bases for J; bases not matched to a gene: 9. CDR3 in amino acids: CASRRLAGGGDEQYF. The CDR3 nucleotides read TGTGCCAGCAGGAGATTAGCGGGAGGGGGGGACGAGCAGTACTTC.

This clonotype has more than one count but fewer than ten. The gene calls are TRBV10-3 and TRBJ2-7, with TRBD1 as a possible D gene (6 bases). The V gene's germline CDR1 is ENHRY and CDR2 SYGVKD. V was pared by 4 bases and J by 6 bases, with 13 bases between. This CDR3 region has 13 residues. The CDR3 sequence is CAISGTGLSEQYF. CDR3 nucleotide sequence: TGTGCCATCAGTGGTACAGGGTTGAGCGAGCAGTACTTC.

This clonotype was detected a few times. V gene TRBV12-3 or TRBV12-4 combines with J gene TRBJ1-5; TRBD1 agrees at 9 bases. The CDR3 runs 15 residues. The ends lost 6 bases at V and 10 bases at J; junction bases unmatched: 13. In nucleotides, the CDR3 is TGTGCCAGCAGATGGGACAGGGCGATAGGAGGACCCCAGCATTTT. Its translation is CASRWDRAIGGPQHF.

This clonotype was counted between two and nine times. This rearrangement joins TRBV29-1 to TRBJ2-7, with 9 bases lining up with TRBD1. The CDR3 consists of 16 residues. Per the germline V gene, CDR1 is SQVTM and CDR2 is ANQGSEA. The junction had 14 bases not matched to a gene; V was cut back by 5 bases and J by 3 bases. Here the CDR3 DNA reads TGCAGCGTTAGGGTTGGGATACAGGGGGCAATCTACGAGCAGTACTTC. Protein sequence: CSVRVGIQGAIYEQYF.

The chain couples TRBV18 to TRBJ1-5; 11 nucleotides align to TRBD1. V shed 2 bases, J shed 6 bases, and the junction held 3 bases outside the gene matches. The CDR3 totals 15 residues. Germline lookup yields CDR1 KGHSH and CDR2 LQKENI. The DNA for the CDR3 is TGTGCCAGCTCACCAGGGACAGGGGGAAGTCAGCCCCAGCATTTT. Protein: CASSPGTGGSQPQHF. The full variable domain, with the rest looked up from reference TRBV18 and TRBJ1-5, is NAGVMQNPRHLVRRRGQEARLRCSPMKGHSHVYWYRQLPEEGLKFMVYLQKENIIDESGMPKERFSAEFPKEGPSILRIQQVVRGDSAAYFCASSPGTGGSQPQHFGDGTRLSIL.

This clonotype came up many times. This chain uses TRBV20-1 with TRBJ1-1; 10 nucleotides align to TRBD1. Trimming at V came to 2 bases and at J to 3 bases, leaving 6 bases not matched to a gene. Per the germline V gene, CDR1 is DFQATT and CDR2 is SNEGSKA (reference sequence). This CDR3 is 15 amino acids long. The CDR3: CSARPRTGGYTEAFF. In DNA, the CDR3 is TGCAGTGCTAGACCGAGGACAGGGGGATACACTGAAGCTTTCTTT.

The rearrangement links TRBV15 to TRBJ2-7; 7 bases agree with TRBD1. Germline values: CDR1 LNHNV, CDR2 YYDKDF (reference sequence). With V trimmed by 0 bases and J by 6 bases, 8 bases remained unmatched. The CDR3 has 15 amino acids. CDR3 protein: CATSREGTVVSEQYF. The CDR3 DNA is TGTGCCACCAGCAGAGAAGGGACAGTTGTCTCCGAGCAGTACTTC.

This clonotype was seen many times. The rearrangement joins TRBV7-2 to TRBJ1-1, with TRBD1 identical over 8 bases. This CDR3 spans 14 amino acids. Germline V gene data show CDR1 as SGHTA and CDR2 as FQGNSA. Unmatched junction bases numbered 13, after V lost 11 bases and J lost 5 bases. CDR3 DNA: TGTGCCCTTAAAACCGACACAGGGGGGACTGAAGCTTTCTTT. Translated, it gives CALKTDTGGTEAFF.

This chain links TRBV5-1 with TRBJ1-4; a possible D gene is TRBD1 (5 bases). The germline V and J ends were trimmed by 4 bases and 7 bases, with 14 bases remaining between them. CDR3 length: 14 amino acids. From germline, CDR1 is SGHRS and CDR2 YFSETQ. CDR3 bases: TGCGCCAGCAGCCCTGAGGGGTTGGGTGAAAAACTGTTTTTT. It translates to CASSPEGLGEKLFF.

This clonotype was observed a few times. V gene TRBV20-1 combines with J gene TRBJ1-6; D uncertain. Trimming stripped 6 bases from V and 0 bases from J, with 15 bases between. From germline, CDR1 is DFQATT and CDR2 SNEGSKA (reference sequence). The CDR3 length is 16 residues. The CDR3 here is CSAQRTPSSYNSPLHF. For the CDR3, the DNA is TGCAGTGCCCAGCGGACTCCGAGCTCCTATAATTCACCCCTCCACTTT.